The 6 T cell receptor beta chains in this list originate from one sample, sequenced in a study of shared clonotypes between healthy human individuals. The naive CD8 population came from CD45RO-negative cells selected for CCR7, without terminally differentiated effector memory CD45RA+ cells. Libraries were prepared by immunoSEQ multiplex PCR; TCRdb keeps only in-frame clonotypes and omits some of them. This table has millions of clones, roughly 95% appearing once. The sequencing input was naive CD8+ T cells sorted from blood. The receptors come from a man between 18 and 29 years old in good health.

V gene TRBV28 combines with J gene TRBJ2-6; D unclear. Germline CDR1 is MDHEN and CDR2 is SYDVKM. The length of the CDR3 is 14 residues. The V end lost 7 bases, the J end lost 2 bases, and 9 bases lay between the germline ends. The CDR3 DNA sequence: TGTGCCAGCACCACTATTACTGGGGCCAACGTCCTGACTTTC. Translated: CASTTITGANVLTF.

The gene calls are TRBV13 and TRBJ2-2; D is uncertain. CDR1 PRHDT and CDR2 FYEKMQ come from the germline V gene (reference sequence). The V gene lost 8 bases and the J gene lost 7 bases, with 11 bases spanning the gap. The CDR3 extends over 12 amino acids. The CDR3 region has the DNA TGTGCCAGCTCAGAAGGGCTCGGGGAGCTGTTTTTT. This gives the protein CASSEGLGELFF. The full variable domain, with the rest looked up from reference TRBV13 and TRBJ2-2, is AAGVIQSPRHLIKEKRETATLKCYPIPRHDTVYWYQQGPGQDPQFLISFYEKMQSDKGSIPDRFSAQQFSDYHSELNMSSLELGDSALYFCASSEGLGELFFGEGSRLTVL.

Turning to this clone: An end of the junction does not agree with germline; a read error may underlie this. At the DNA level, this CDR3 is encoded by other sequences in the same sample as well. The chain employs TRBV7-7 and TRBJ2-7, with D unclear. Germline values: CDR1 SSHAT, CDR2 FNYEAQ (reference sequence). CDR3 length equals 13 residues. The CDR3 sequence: CASSFQAGYEQYF. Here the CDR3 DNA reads TGTGCTAGCAGCTTTCAGGCAGGCTACGAGCAGTACTTC. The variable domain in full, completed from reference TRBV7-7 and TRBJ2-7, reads GAGVSQSPRYKVTKRGQDVTLRCDPISSHATLYWYQQALGQGPEFLTYFNYEAQPDKSGLPSDRFSAERPEGSISTLTIQRTEQRDSAMYRCASSFQAGYEQYFGPGTRLTVT.

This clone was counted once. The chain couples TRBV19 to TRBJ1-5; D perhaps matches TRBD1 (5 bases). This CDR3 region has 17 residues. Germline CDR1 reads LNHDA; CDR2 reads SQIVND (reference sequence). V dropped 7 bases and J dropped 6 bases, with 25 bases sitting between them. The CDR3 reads CASILEGTVRTRQPQHF. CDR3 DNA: TGTGCCAGTATTCTCGAAGGGACTGTCAGGACTCGTCAGCCCCAGCATTTT.

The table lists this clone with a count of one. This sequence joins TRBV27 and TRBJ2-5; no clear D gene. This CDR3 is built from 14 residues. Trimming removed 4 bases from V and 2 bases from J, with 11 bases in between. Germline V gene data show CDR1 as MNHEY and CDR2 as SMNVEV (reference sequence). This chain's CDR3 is CASSSTFRQETQYF. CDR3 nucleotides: TGTGCCAGCAGTTCGACTTTTCGGCAAGAGACCCAGTACTTC.

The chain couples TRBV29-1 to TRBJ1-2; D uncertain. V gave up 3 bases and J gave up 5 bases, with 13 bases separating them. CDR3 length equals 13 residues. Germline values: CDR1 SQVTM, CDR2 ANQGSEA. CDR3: CSVEDGFQYGYTF. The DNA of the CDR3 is TGCAGCGTTGAGGACGGCTTTCAATATGGCTACACCTTC.